These 20 T cell receptor beta chains came from one sample sequenced in a study of shared clonotypes between healthy human individuals. Assay: immunoSEQ multiplex PCR; the TCRdb copy retains only in-frame clones and omits some. The sample lists millions of clones, roughly 94% occurring once. The sequencing input was naive CD4+ T cells sorted from blood. Noted subset: CD45RA+ positively selected. The receptors were sampled from a man aged 18 to 35 in good health.

A remark on this clone: Other DNA sequences of this sample code for an identical CDR3. The V and J genes are TRBV30 and TRBJ1-5, with TRBD1 matching 9 bases. V dropped 1 base and J dropped 7; count of bases not matched to a gene: 2. CDR1 GTSNPN and CDR2 SVGIG come from the germline V gene (reference sequence). The CDR3 is made up of 13 amino acids. CDR3 nucleotides: TGTGCCTGGAGTGGACAGGGGGGACAGCCCCAGCATTTT. Translation: CAWSGQGGQPQHF.

The chain uses TRBV4-3 and TRBJ1-6; no definite D call. The CDR3 is 14 amino acids. The germline gives CDR1 LGHNA, CDR2 YSLEER. Between the trimmed V and J ends, which lost 2 bases and 6 bases, there was a span of 8 bases. Here the CDR3 DNA reads TGCGCCAGCAGCCAACTCCGGGGTAATTCACCCCTCCACTTT. Protein: CASSQLRGNSPLHF.

With respect to this clone: It may be a read error: a sequence one base away is much more abundant. This specimen includes other DNA sequences encoding the same CDR3. The chain carries TRBV11-3 and TRBJ1-1; 7 bases match TRBD1. Germline CDR1 is SGHNT and CDR2 is YENEEA. The CDR3 spans 13 residues. V lost 5 bases and J lost 8; bases outside the gene matches: 8. The CDR3: CASSQTGVTEAFF. The CDR3 nucleotides read TGTGCCAGCAGCCAAACAGGGGTTACCGAAGCTTTCTTT.

Concerning this clone itself: The sample contains more than one DNA sequence encoding this CDR3. The chain carries TRBV6-5 and TRBJ2-2; 10 bases are a match to TRBD1. This CDR3 region has 16 residues. The germline gives CDR1 MNHEY, CDR2 SVGAGI. V dropped 2 bases and J dropped 2; count of bases not matched to a gene: 2. The CDR3 loop reads CASSYGQGVNTGELFF. CDR3 DNA: TGTGCCAGCAGTTACGGACAGGGGGTAAACACCGGGGAGCTGTTTTTT.

This chain joins TRBV19 and TRBJ2-1; D is uncertain. There are 13 residues in the CDR3. V was shortened by 7 bases and J by 0 bases, with 7 bases between the two germline ends. Germline V gene data show CDR1 as LNHDA and CDR2 as SQIVND (reference sequence). The CDR3 loop reads CASIGSSYNEQFF. DNA for the CDR3: TGTGCCAGTATCGGGTCCTCCTACAATGAGCAGTTCTTC.

Comment on this clone: This specimen includes other DNA sequences encoding the same CDR3. The rearrangement links TRBV27 to TRBJ1-1; D may be TRBD1 (6 bases). Per germline, CDR1 MNHEY and CDR2 SMNVEV (reference sequence). The CDR3 has 14 amino acids. The V end lost 3 bases, the J end lost 1 base, and 9 bases lay between the germline ends. CDR3 region: CASSFGRGNTEAFF. The CDR3 nucleotides read TGTGCCAGCAGTTTCGGCAGGGGGAACACTGAAGCTTTCTTT.

The rearrangement links TRBV5-1 to TRBJ2-6, with D unresolved. Germline V gene lookup returns CDR1 SGHRS and CDR2 YFSETQ. The V and J ends lost 7 bases and 0 bases respectively, with 14 bases between them. The CDR3 spans 16 residues. CDR3 sequence (DNA): TGCGCCAGCGTTTTAACTACCGCCTCTGGGGCCAACGTCCTGACTTTC. Encoded protein: CASVLTTASGANVLTF.

The chain joins TRBV30 to TRBJ1-6; D gene ambiguous. V was cut by 3 bases and J by 0 bases, with 18 bases left in between. Germline V gene sequence: CDR1 GTSNPN, CDR2 SVGIG (reference sequence). CDR3 length equals 18 residues. The CDR3 DNA reads TGTGCCTGGAGCATACGGATGGTAGGGAGCTCCTATAATTCACCCCTCCACTTT. The encoded protein is CAWSIRMVGSSYNSPLHF.

The chain has TRBV19 and TRBJ2-5, with D unclear. CDR1 and CDR2 (germline): LNHDA, SQIVND (reference sequence). The V and J ends lost 3 bases and 2 bases respectively, with 10 bases between them. The CDR3 extends over 14 amino acids. The CDR3 loop reads CASSIKGRQETQYF. The CDR3 nucleotides are TGTGCCAGTAGTATTAAGGGCAGACAAGAGACCCAGTACTTC.

The J gene is TRBJ1-5, the V gene TRBV19; D gene ambiguous. Per the germline V gene, CDR1 is LNHDA and CDR2 is SQIVND (reference sequence). V lost 8 bases, J lost 0 bases, and 8 bases lay in between. The CDR3 totals 13 residues. CDR3 amino acids: CASQVTSNQPQHF. CDR3 in DNA: TGTGCCAGTCAAGTCACTAGCAATCAGCCCCAGCATTTT.

The genes are TRBV7-2 and TRBJ2-3; TRBD1 is a possible D gene (5 bases). Germline V lookup: CDR1 SGHTA, CDR2 FQGNSA. Trimming removed 5 bases from V and 3 bases from J, with 12 bases in between. The length of the CDR3 is 14 residues. The CDR3: CASSGVAGTDTQYF. CDR3 DNA sequence: TGTGCCAGCAGCGGGGTGGCAGGGACAGATACGCAGTATTTT.

As regards this clone: Other DNA sequences within the sample encode an identical CDR3. The chain couples TRBV11-2 to TRBJ1-2, with 7 positions matching TRBD1. Unmatched junction bases numbered 2, after V lost 2 bases and J lost 2 bases. The CDR3 totals 14 residues. Germline V gene sequence: CDR1 SGHAT, CDR2 FQNNGV. The CDR3 spells CASSLRQGNYGYTF. The CDR3, as DNA: TGTGCCAGCAGCTTAAGACAGGGCAACTATGGCTACACCTTC. Variable domain in full (rest from reference TRBV11-2 and TRBJ1-2): EAGVAQSPRYKIIEKRQSVAFWCNPISGHATLYWYQQILGQGPKLLIQFQNNGVVDDSQLPKDRFSAERLKGVDSTLKIQPAKLEDSAVYLCASSLRQGNYGYTFGSGTRLTVV.

The gene calls are TRBV5-1 and TRBJ2-2; 7 bases are a match to TRBD1. This CDR3 is built from 14 residues. Germline V CDR1 and CDR2: SGHRS, YFSETQ. The trim removed 4 bases at V and 4 bases at J, leaving 4 bases unmatched. CDR3 region: CASSITGATGELFF. CDR3 sequence (DNA): TGCGCCAGCAGCATTACAGGGGCCACCGGGGAGCTGTTTTTT.

The chain combines TRBV7-6 with TRBJ2-1; D tentatively reads TRBD1 or TRBD2 (5 bases each). Germline assignment: CDR1 SGHVS and CDR2 FNYEAQ. The CDR3 totals 10 residues. Trimming stripped 10 bases from V and 10 bases from J, with 11 bases between. The CDR3 loop is CATGTAEQFF. The CDR3 coding sequence is TGTGCCACCGGGACCGCCGAGCAGTTCTTC.

The gene calls are TRBV2 and TRBJ2-7; TRBD1 aligns across 7 bases. The length of the CDR3 is 14 residues. V trimming: 2 bases; J trimming: 6 bases; junction bases outside the gene matches: 7. Germline values: CDR1 SNHLY, CDR2 FYNNEI. CDR3 in DNA: TGTGCCAGCAGTGAAAACAGGGGATATGGCGAGCAGTACTTC. Translation: CASSENRGYGEQYF.

As for this clone: The sample holds other DNA sequences that translate to the same CDR3. This chain uses TRBV5-4 with TRBJ1-4; weak D call: TRBD1 (6 bases). The CDR3 contains 14 residues. The germline CDR1 and CDR2 sequences are SGHNT and YYREEE (reference sequence). Trimming removed 0 bases from V and 4 bases from J, with 7 bases in between. In DNA form, the CDR3 reads TGTGCCAGCAGCTTGGAAGGGGGTAATGAAAAACTGTTTTTT. This sequence encodes CASSLEGGNEKLFF.

The chain joins TRBV5-4 to TRBJ2-7; maybe TRBD1 (6 bases). Per the germline V gene, CDR1 is SGHNT and CDR2 is YYREEE (reference sequence). The CDR3 spans 14 residues. V dropped 4 bases and J dropped 7 bases, with 18 bases sitting between them. The CDR3 nucleotides are TGTGCCAGCAGCCCGGGACACGTTGAGGGAGAGCAGTACTTC. Amino acid sequence: CASSPGHVEGEQYF.

The chain links TRBV11-3 to TRBJ2-3; unclear D gene. Trimming stripped 5 bases from V and 0 bases from J, with 9 bases between. Germline CDR1 and CDR2: SGHNT and YENEEA. CDR3 length: 14 residues. The CDR3 spells CASSLGPSTDTQYF. CDR3 coding DNA: TGTGCCAGCAGCCTCGGGCCTAGCACAGATACGCAGTATTTT.

The CDR3 sequence: CASSQEATSGRLFF. Here the CDR3 DNA reads TGCGCCAGCAGCCAAGAAGCGACTAGCGGGAGACTGTTCTTC. This chain uses TRBV4-3 with TRBJ2-1, with TRBD2 matching over 12 bases. From germline, CDR1 is LGHNA and CDR2 YSLEER. This CDR3 comprises 14 residues. The ends lost 0 bases at V and 15 bases at J; junction bases unmatched: 6.

CDR3 DNA: TGTGCTAGTGGTTTGGCAGGATTCAGCGAGCAGTACTTC. Translating gives CASGLAGFSEQYF. J is TRBJ2-7 and V is TRBV12-5; D gene ambiguous. This CDR3 contains 13 residues. V lost 1 base to trimming and J lost 6 bases, with 10 bases between them. In germline, CDR1 is LGHNT, CDR2 FRNRAP.